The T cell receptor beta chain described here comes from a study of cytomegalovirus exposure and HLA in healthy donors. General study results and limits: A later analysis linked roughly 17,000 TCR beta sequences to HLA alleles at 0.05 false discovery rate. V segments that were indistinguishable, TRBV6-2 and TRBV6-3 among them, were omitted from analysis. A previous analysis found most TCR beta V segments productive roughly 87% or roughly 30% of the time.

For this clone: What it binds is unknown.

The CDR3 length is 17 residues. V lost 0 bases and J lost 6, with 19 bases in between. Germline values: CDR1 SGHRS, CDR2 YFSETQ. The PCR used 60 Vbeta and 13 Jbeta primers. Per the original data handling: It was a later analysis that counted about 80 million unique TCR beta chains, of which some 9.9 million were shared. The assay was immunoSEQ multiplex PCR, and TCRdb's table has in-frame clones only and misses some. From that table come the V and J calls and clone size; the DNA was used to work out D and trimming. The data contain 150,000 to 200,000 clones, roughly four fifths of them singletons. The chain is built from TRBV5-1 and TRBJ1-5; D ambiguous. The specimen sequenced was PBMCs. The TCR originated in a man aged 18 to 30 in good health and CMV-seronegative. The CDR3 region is CASSLVSQIEECQPQHF. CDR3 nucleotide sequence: TGCGCCAGCAGCTTGGTCTCACAAATTGAGGAATGTCAGCCCCAGCATTTT.